This T cell receptor beta chain was identified during a study of blood T cell repertoires in COVID-19. The protocol was immunoSEQ multiplex PCR, while the TCRdb copy is restricted to in-frame clones and leaves out a portion. The table has about 370,000 clones, approximately 87% seen once. This TCR was recovered from a woman in her twenties or thirties with COVID-19, enrolled during active disease. Sequenced: peripheral blood.

The DNA of the CDR3 is TGTGCCATCAGATCTTCGCGGTCAGGGGTTGAAGATACGCAGTATTTT. It is translated as CAIRSSRSGVEDTQYF. J is TRBJ2-3 and V is TRBV10-3; perhaps TRBD1 as D (6 bases). Germline values: CDR1 ENHRY, CDR2 SYGVKD. Trimming took 6 bases from V and 5 from J, leaving 21 bases between them. This CDR3 is built from 16 residues.